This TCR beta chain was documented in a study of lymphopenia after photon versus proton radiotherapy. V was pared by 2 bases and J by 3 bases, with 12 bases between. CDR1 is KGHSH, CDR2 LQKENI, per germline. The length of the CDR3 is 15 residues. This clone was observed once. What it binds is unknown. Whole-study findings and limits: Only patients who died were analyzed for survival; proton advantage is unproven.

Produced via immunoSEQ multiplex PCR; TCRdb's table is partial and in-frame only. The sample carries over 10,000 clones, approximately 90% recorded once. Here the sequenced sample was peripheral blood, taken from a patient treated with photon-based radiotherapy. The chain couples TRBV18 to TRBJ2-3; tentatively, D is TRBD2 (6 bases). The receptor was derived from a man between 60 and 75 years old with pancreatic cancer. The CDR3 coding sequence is TGTGCCAGCTCACCAGGCGGAGGGCCTACAGATACGCAGTATTTT. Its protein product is CASSPGGGPTDTQYF.